This T cell receptor beta chain comes out of a study of blood T cell repertoires in COVID-19. Turning to the study itself: PBMCs, B-cell-depleted T cells, or T cells provided the cDNA or gDNA that made up the material.

As originally analysed: By means of reference gene primer amplification, nucleated cell counts were estimated. Some clones are missing from TCRdb's copy, which holds only in-frame ones; the method was immunoSEQ multiplex PCR. The DNA was the basis for D and trimming; V, J and clone size are from that table. The data hold tens of thousands of clones, with 65% to 85% observed a single time. Germline-derived CDR1 and CDR2 are SGHNT and YYREEE (reference sequence). Trimming removed 3 bases from V and 0 bases from J, with 11 bases in between. This CDR3 is 15 amino acids long. The clonotype comes from an older man with active or convalescent COVID-19. V gene TRBV5-4 combines with J gene TRBJ2-3; D not resolved. Sequences were obtained from peripheral blood. This CDR3 is CASSSGAASTDTQYF. DNA for the CDR3: TGTGCCAGCAGCTCGGGTGCCGCTAGCACAGATACGCAGTATTTT.